The rows below give T cell receptor beta chains drawn from one sample of a study of blood T cell repertoires in COVID-19. The assay was immunoSEQ multiplex PCR, and TCRdb's table has in-frame clones only and misses some. The sample shows over 10,000 clones, around 90% of them seen only once. The sample comprised peripheral blood. The receptors originated from a human donor in a cohort sampled during active COVID-19. Each CDR3 is given with its conserved first and last residue. The D gene is left open where the match is weak. Some rows have no size entry. The others give once, few or many, or a class for an expanded clone.

D: NA; size: NA; J: TRBJ2-3; V: TRBV5-8; DNA: TGTGCCAGCAGCTTGGGGGCCGGGAGTCGTACAGATACGCAGTATTTT; CDR3: CASSLGAGSRTDTQYF
D: TRBD2; size: NA; J: TRBJ2-7; V: TRBV5-1; DNA: TGCGCCAGCAGCTTGGTAGCGGGAGGACACGAGCAGTACTTC; CDR3: CASSLVAGGHEQYF
D: NA; size: NA; J: TRBJ2-6; V: TRBV5-4; DNA: TGTGCCAGCAGCCTCGGGAACAGCCTATCTGGGGCCAACGTCCTGACTTTC; CDR3: CASSLGNSLSGANVLTF
D: TRBD2; size: NA; J: TRBJ2-2; V: TRBV5-1; DNA: TGCGCCAGCAGCTTGGCTTATAGCGGGAGGTCATGGAACACCGGGGAGCTGTTTTTT; CDR3: CASSLAYSGRSWNTGELFF
D: TRBD1; size: NA; J: TRBJ2-2; V: TRBV7-7; DNA: TGTGCTAGCAGCCCAGGGGGCCGAACCGGGGAGCTGTTTTTT; CDR3: CASSPGGRTGELFF
D: TRBD2; size: NA; J: TRBJ2-3; V: TRBV2; DNA: TGTGCCAGCCAAACTAGCGGGCAGACAGATACGCAGTATTTT; CDR3: CASQTSGQTDTQYF
D: NA; size: NA; J: TRBJ2-7; V: TRBV21-1; DNA: TGTGCCAGCAGCAACCACCCGAGCGGGGGGTACGAGCAGTACTTC; CDR3: CASSNHPSGGYEQYF
D: TRBD1; size: NA; J: TRBJ1-1; V: TRBV30; DNA: TGTGCCTGGATGGGACAGGGTAAAACTGAAGCTTTCTTT; CDR3: CAWMGQGKTEAFF
D: NA; size: NA; J: TRBJ1-2; V: TRBV18; DNA: TGTGCTAGCTCACCACTCGGTCTTGGGTATGGAGGCTATGGCTACACCTTC; CDR3: CASSPLGLGYGGYGYTF
D: NA; size: NA; J: TRBJ2-7; V: TRBV5-1; DNA: TGCGCCAGCAGCTTGGTTGGGGGGAGCTACGAGCAGTACTTC; CDR3: CASSLVGGSYEQYF
D: NA; size: once; J: TRBJ2-7; V: TRBV7-2; DNA: TGTGCCAGCAGCCCCTCCCTATCAGGATACGAGCAGTACTTC; CDR3: CASSPSLSGYEQYF
D: NA; size: NA; J: TRBJ2-6; V: TRBV4-3; DNA: TGCGCCAGCAGTCTTACACCAGGGGCGGGGGCCAACGTCCTGACTTTC; CDR3: CASSLTPGAGANVLTF
D: NA; size: NA; J: TRBJ1-1; V: TRBV19; DNA: TGTGCCAGTAGTTGGTCTACAGCGGGTGACACTGAAGCTTTCTTT; CDR3: CASSWSTAGDTEAFF
D: NA; size: NA; J: TRBJ1-4; V: TRBV7-6; DNA: TGTGCCAGCAGCTTAGTATCGGGGTTAGATGAAAAACTGTTTTTT; CDR3: CASSLVSGLDEKLFF
D: NA; size: once; J: TRBJ1-2; V: TRBV10-1; DNA: TGCGCCAGCAGCCAATCCCGGACAGATGGCTACACCTTC; CDR3: CASSQSRTDGYTF
D: NA; size: once; J: TRBJ1-5; V: TRBV19; DNA: TGTGCCAGTAGTATAGGCCGCAGCGGGCCCCAGCATTTT; CDR3: CASSIGRSGPQHF
D: TRBD1; size: NA; J: TRBJ2-1; V: TRBV7-6; DNA: TGTGCCAGCAGCGTAGGGACAGGAAAGCGTGAGCAGTTCTTC; CDR3: CASSVGTGKREQFF
D: TRBD1; size: NA; J: TRBJ1-2; V: TRBV12-5; DNA: TGTGCTAGTGGTACGACAGGGGGTTCTAACTATGGCTACACCTTC; CDR3: CASGTTGGSNYGYTF
D: TRBD2; size: NA; J: TRBJ2-1; V: TRBV24-1; DNA: TGTGCCACCAGTGATTTAAGTGGGGGGAGGGGTCGAAATGAGCAGTTCTTC; CDR3: CATSDLSGGRGRNEQFF
D: TRBD1; size: NA; J: TRBJ1-5; V: TRBV5-6; DNA: TGTGCCAGCAGCTTCCAGGGGGACCATAGCAATCAGCCCCAGCATTTT; CDR3: CASSFQGDHSNQPQHF
D: NA; size: NA; J: TRBJ2-5; V: TRBV3-1/TRBV3-2; DNA: TGTGCCAGCAGCCAAGGGGGGACTCTCCAAGAGACCCAGTACTTC; CDR3: CASSQGGTLQETQYF
D: NA; size: NA; J: TRBJ2-7; V: TRBV24-1; DNA: TGTGCCACCAGTGATTTCTCTCGTCAGGGGTCCTACGAGCAGTACTTC; CDR3: CATSDFSRQGSYEQYF
D: TRBD1; size: NA; J: TRBJ1-4; V: TRBV6-2/TRBV6-3; DNA: TGTGCCAGCAGTGACCAGGGGGCGCAGGGAAAACTGTTTTTT; CDR3: CASSDQGAQGKLFF
D: NA; size: NA; J: TRBJ2-7; V: TRBV27; DNA: TGTGCCAGCAGTTTTGGTCCCGGGCGGGGCCTGAGCTCCTACGAGCAGTACTTC; CDR3: CASSFGPGRGLSSYEQYF
D: NA; size: NA; J: TRBJ2-5; V: TRBV19; DNA: TGTGCCAGTAGCCCCAGGGGGCTGATACTAGCGGGCCCCCAAGAGACCCAGTACTTC; CDR3: CASSPRGLILAGPQETQYF
D: NA; size: NA; J: TRBJ2-1; V: TRBV5-8; DNA: TGTGCCAGCAGCCCAGGGACTCCCCAAGCTTGGAATGAGCAGTTCTTC; CDR3: CASSPGTPQAWNEQFF
D: NA; size: once; J: TRBJ1-2; V: TRBV14; DNA: TGTGCCAGCAGCCAAGGCGCCGGCTACACCTTC; CDR3: CASSQGAGYTF
D: NA; size: NA; J: TRBJ2-3; V: TRBV11-1; DNA: TGTGCCAGCAGTCCCCCCGGGGGGCTAGTTACGCAGTATTTT; CDR3: CASSPPGGLVTQYF
D: TRBD2; size: NA; J: TRBJ2-7; V: TRBV3-1/TRBV3-2; DNA: TGTGCCAGCAGCCAAGGCGGGGGGGTCGGGGAGCAGTACTTC; CDR3: CASSQGGGVGEQYF
D: NA; size: NA; J: TRBJ1-2; V: TRBV25-1; DNA: TGTGCCAGCAGTGGCGCAGGGCCCCATGGCGGCTACACCTTC; CDR3: CASSGAGPHGGYTF
D: NA; size: once; J: TRBJ1-2; V: TRBV19; DNA: TGTGCCAGTAGTGGTCCTTTGGCCCTAGCTAACTATGGCTACACCTTC; CDR3: CASSGPLALANYGYTF
D: TRBD1; size: NA; J: TRBJ2-7; V: TRBV7-9; DNA: TGTGCCAGCAGCCAAAGACAGGGTTCTCTCTACGAGCAGTACTTC; CDR3: CASSQRQGSLYEQYF
D: TRBD1; size: NA; J: TRBJ1-1; V: TRBV5-4; DNA: TGTGCCAGCAGCCGTGGACAGGGGGAAACTGAAGCTTTCTTT; CDR3: CASSRGQGETEAFF
D: NA; size: few; J: TRBJ2-7; V: TRBV2; DNA: TGTGCCAGCAGTGCAGGGTACGAGCAGTACTTC; CDR3: CASSAGYEQYF
D: NA; size: NA; J: TRBJ2-5; V: TRBV25-1; DNA: TGTGCCAGCAGTGAAAGTGGGCGCGGAGCCGGGGTCGTTTCCCAGTACTTC; CDR3: CASSESGRGAGVVSQYF
D: TRBD1; size: NA; J: TRBJ1-6; V: TRBV7-2; DNA: TGTGCCAGCAGCCGTACAGGGGTTGGTTCACCCCTCCACTTT; CDR3: CASSRTGVGSPLHF
D: TRBD2; size: NA; J: TRBJ2-2; V: TRBV3-1/TRBV3-2; DNA: TGTGCCAGCAGCCAACGAAGACTAGCGGGGGGGCCGCGCACCGGGGAGCTGTTTTTT; CDR3: CASSQRRLAGGPRTGELFF
D: NA; size: NA; J: TRBJ1-1; V: TRBV27; DNA: TGTGCCAGCAGTTTCGGGGAAGTTGGTAACACTGAAGCTTTCTTT; CDR3: CASSFGEVGNTEAFF
D: TRBD1; size: NA; J: TRBJ1-1; V: TRBV2; DNA: TGTGCCAGCCGACAGGGGTTGAACACTGAAGCTTTCTTT; CDR3: CASRQGLNTEAFF
D: TRBD1; size: NA; J: TRBJ1-6; V: TRBV6-5; DNA: TGTGCCAGCAGATGGGGACAGGGGCATTCACCCCTCCACTTT; CDR3: CASRWGQGHSPLHF
D: NA; size: NA; J: TRBJ1-2; V: TRBV27; DNA: TGTGCCAGCAGTATAACAGGGAACTATGGCTACACCTTC; CDR3: CASSITGNYGYTF
D: TRBD2; size: NA; J: TRBJ2-5; V: TRBV5-1; DNA: TGCGCCAGCAGCCCGGGACTAGCGGGGGGCCGGGAAGAGACCCAGTACTTC; CDR3: CASSPGLAGGREETQYF
D: TRBD2; size: once; J: TRBJ2-7; V: TRBV7-8; DNA: TGTGCCAGCAGCTTATCCGGGGGGGCTAGTACCGAGCAGTACTTC; CDR3: CASSLSGGASTEQYF
D: NA; size: NA; J: TRBJ1-4; V: TRBV4-3; DNA: TGCGCCAGCAGCCAAGATATGGGGATGGGATGGAGGGAAAAACTGTTTTTT; CDR3: CASSQDMGMGWREKLFF
D: NA; size: NA; J: TRBJ2-1; V: TRBV2; DNA: TGTGCCAGCGAAGGGGTTTGGGGGACAAGCTACAATGAGCAGTTCTTC; CDR3: CASEGVWGTSYNEQFF
D: TRBD2; size: NA; J: TRBJ2-1; V: TRBV19; DNA: TGTGCCAGTAGTATAGGCCCCGGCGCTAGCGGGCTTTACAATGAGCAGTTCTTC; CDR3: CASSIGPGASGLYNEQFF
D: TRBD1; size: NA; J: TRBJ2-5; V: TRBV27; DNA: TGTGCCAGCAGTTTAAGGGGGCCCGGGGAGACCCAGTACTTC; CDR3: CASSLRGPGETQYF
D: TRBD2; size: NA; J: TRBJ2-3; V: TRBV5-1; DNA: TGCGCCAGCAGCTTGACCTTCGGGGCGGGAGGTGTACGAGATACGCAGTATTTT; CDR3: CASSLTFGAGGVRDTQYF
D: TRBD1; size: NA; J: TRBJ2-7; V: TRBV7-2; DNA: TGTGCCAGCAGCTTAGGACAGGGTCCCCGCGAGCAGTACTTC; CDR3: CASSLGQGPREQYF